This T cell receptor (beta chain) was sequenced during a study of metastatic and nonmetastatic thyroid tumors. Study-wide context: The study looked at repertoires side by side in blood and in tumor or nodule tissue from malignant and benign thyroid patients.

Whole-study findings and limits: TCR beta diversity was reportedly significantly higher in malignant thyroid tumors than benign nodules, in blood and tumor.

Authors' data handling: The study's classifier, a distant-metastasis tool for papillary thyroid cancer, was built using CDR3 differences across clinicopathological groups. TCRdb ran MiXCR on the PCR reads. TCRdb's processing, not the authors', yielded these V and J calls. The top ten hold roughly 15% of the sample, which has about 5,500 clones, 37% seen once. CDR3 length: 13 residues. Trimming stripped 0 bases from V and 6 bases from J, with 9 bases between. Germline assignment: CDR1 SGHNT and CDR2 YYREEE (reference sequence). On this clone: Antigen unknown.

Thyroid surgery had not been preceded by any treatment in any patient. This sequence was found in a male donor with papillary thyroid cancer or a benign thyroid nodule (not recorded which). Some clones in this sample may be carry-over from other donors' samples. This chain links TRBV5-4 with TRBJ1-2; tentatively, D is TRBD1 (5 bases). What was sequenced was tumor tissue. CDR3 DNA: TGTGCCAGCAGCTTGGAGTGGGGGAATGGCTACACCTTC. Translated: CASSLEWGNGYTF.